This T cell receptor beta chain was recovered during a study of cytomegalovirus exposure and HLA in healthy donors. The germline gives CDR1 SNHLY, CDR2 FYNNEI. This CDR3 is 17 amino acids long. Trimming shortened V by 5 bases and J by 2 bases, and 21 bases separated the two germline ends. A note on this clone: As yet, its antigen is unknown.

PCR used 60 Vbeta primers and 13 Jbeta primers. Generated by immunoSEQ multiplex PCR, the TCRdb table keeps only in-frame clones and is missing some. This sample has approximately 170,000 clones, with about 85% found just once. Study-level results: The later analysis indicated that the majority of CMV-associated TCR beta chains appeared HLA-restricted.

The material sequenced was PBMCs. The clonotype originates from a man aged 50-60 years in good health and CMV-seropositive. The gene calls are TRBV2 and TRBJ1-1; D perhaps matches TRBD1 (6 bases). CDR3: CASSLLTGSSGNTEAFF. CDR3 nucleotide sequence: TGTGCCAGCAGTCTGTTGACAGGTTCGTCCGGAAACACTGAAGCTTTCTTT.